The 10 T cell receptor beta chains below were found in one sample sequenced in a study of PD-1 blockade in classical Hodgkin lymphoma. The time point here: newly diagnosed, previously untreated cHL patient sample. Purification of CD4+ T cells from thawed PBMCs was achieved by magnetic negative selection. This table comes from immunoSEQ multiplex PCR, and its TCRdb copy is limited to in-frame clones, with some not included. The sample shows tens of thousands of clones, 85% to 95% of them seen only once. The sample was CD4+ T cells from blood. The source of these receptors is a human donor with classical Hodgkin lymphoma.

This clone has only one observation. This chain joins TRBV28 and TRBJ2-2; TRBD2 matches at 12 bases. The CDR3 is 16 amino acids. Trimming cost V 4 bases and J 6 bases; bases outside gene matches: 6. Germline V gene data show CDR1 as MDHEN and CDR2 as SYDVKM. The CDR3 loop reads CASSSLAGGRAGELFF. Here the CDR3 DNA reads TGTGCCAGCAGTTCGCTAGCGGGAGGGAGGGCCGGGGAGCTGTTTTTT.

With respect to this clone: A junction end diverges from the germline sequence, so it may reflect a read error. V gene TRBV28 combines with J gene TRBJ2-7, with 8 positions matching TRBD2. The CDR3 consists of 15 residues. The germline V gene encodes CDR1 MDHEN and CDR2 SYDVKM. The CDR3 nucleotides read TGTGCCAGCAGTTTCGCTGGACTAGCTTCCTACGGGCAGTACTTC. Its translation is CASSFAGLASYGQYF.

The chain uses TRBV7-8 and TRBJ2-5; 7 nucleotides line up with TRBD2. Germline values: CDR1 SGHVS, CDR2 FQNEAQ. Unmatched junction bases numbered 4, after V lost 0 bases and J lost 0 bases. The CDR3 is 16 amino acids. The CDR3 coding sequence is TGTGCCAGCAGCTTAGCGATCGGGGGGTACCAAGAGACCCAGTACTTC. Translated, it gives CASSLAIGGYQETQYF.

V usage is TRBV6-6 and J usage is TRBJ2-5, with 9 nucleotides matching TRBD2. V trimming: 2 bases; J trimming: 5 bases; junction bases outside the gene matches: 6. The germline CDR1 and CDR2 sequences are MNHNY and SVGAGI (reference sequence). This CDR3 has 15 residues. CDR3 amino acids: CASSYAGGPGETQYF. DNA of the CDR3: TGTGCCAGCAGTTACGCGGGAGGGCCCGGGGAGACCCAGTACTTC.

The chain is built from TRBV5-1 and TRBJ2-1; TRBD1 matches at 7 bases. The germline V gene encodes CDR1 SGHRS and CDR2 YFSETQ. This CDR3 has 16 amino acids. J gave up 1 base and V 6 bases, and 10 bases lay outside the gene matches. The CDR3 bases are TGCGCCAGCATGTCGGGACAGAAGGGATCCTACAATGAGCAGTTCTTC. This codes for CASMSGQKGSYNEQFF.

This chain uses TRBV5-4 with TRBJ1-1; possible D gene TRBD1, 6 bases. The ends were cut back, 5 bases at V and 3 bases at J, with 14 bases in the middle. The CDR3 covers 14 residues. CDR1 is SGHNT and CDR2 is YYREEE in the germline V gene (reference sequence). The DNA for the CDR3 is TGTGCCAGCAGGCAAGACAGGTGGGACACTGAAGCTTTCTTT. It translates to CASRQDRWDTEAFF.

The V gene is TRBV7-6, the J gene TRBJ1-4; D unclear. Germline V lookup: CDR1 SGHVS, CDR2 FNYEAQ. The CDR3 extends over 17 amino acids. Trimming left V 11 bases short and J 6 bases short, with 28 bases between. CDR3 bases: TGTGCCGTCCGGGTGCCCCCGTCCCGCTCTGGGGATGAAAAACTGTTTTTT. It translates to CAVRVPPSRSGDEKLFF.

The chain has TRBV2 and TRBJ2-7, with TRBD1 as a possible D gene (6 bases). Germline values: CDR1 SNHLY, CDR2 FYNNEI. V was shortened by 6 bases and J by 0 bases, with 12 bases between the two germline ends. The CDR3 extends over 14 amino acids. CDR3 in DNA: TGTGCCAGCAGAGGACAGCTTCCCTCCTACGAGCAGTACTTC. Protein sequence: CASRGQLPSYEQYF.

The chain uses TRBV12-5 and TRBJ1-2; no firm D call. Germline CDR1 is LGHNT and CDR2 is FRNRAP. V lost 0 bases and J lost 4, with 12 bases in between. The CDR3 covers 15 residues. The CDR3: CASGLVRGRLYGYTF. CDR3 nucleotide sequence: TGTGCTAGTGGTTTGGTACGAGGCAGACTCTATGGCTACACCTTC.

The chain links TRBV5-1 to TRBJ2-1; 11 positions match TRBD2. CDR3 length equals 17 residues. The germline gives CDR1 SGHRS, CDR2 YFSETQ. V was pared by 2 bases and J by 0 bases, with 4 bases of the junction left unmatched. CDR3 loop: CASSLLTSGSSYNEQFF. The DNA of the CDR3 is TGCGCCAGCAGCTTATTAACTAGCGGGAGCTCCTACAATGAGCAGTTCTTC. Together with reference TRBV5-1 and TRBJ2-1, the CDR3 gives the full variable domain: KAGVTQTPRYLIKTRGQQVTLSCSPISGHRSVSWYQQTPGQGLQFLFEYFSETQRNKGNFPGRFSGRQFSNSRSEMNVSTLELGDSALYLCASSLLTSGSSYNEQFFGPGTRLTVL.